Shown below are 17 T cell receptor beta chains from a single sample sequenced in a study of identifying expanded T cells in peripheral blood. Generated by immunoSEQ multiplex PCR, the TCRdb table keeps only in-frame clones and is missing some. The table includes around 130,000 clones, 86% detected once. Sequencing used blood. The source is a person aged 18 to 75 in good health.

This CDR3 is CASSLGTDSNQPQHF. As DNA, the CDR3 is TGTGCCAGCAGCCTCGGGACCGATAGCAATCAGCCCCAGCATTTT. The chain has TRBV7-9 and TRBJ1-5; D is perhaps TRBD1 (5 bases). The CDR3 has 15 residues. In germline, CDR1 is SEHNR, CDR2 FQNEAQ (reference sequence). Trimming removed 5 bases at V and 0 bases at J, with 11 bases between.

The chain recombines TRBV7-2 with TRBJ1-1; 7 positions agree with TRBD1. The CDR3 extends over 13 amino acids. The V gene end was trimmed by 5 bases and the J gene end by 5 bases; junction bases not matched to a gene: 5. The germline gives CDR1 SGHTA, CDR2 FQGNSA. The DNA of the CDR3 is TGTGCCAGCAGCCGGCGACAGGGTACTGAAGCTTTCTTT. This sequence encodes CASSRRQGTEAFF.

In this sample, this clone turned up once. J is TRBJ1-2 and V is TRBV7-8; D is ambiguous. This CDR3 region has 14 residues. Per germline, CDR1 SGHVS and CDR2 FQNEAQ. Trimming left V 1 base short and J 8 bases short, with 14 bases between. DNA for the CDR3: TGTGCCAGCAGCTTAGGGACGGGGATGGGCGGCTACACCTTC. Amino acids: CASSLGTGMGGYTF. The full variable domain, in which reference TRBV7-8 and TRBJ1-2 provide the parts outside the CDR3, is GAGVSQSPRYKVAKRGQDVALRCDPISGHVSLFWYQQALGQGPEFLTYFQNEAQLDKSGLPSDRFFAERPEGSVSTLKIQRTQQEDSAVYLCASSLGTGMGGYTFGSGTRLTVV.

The rearrangement joins TRBV7-9 to TRBJ2-7, with 7 nucleotides matching TRBD2. The CDR3 spans 14 residues. V gave up 5 bases and J gave up 2 bases; unmatched junction bases: 6. CDR1 and CDR2 from the germline V gene are SEHNR and FQNEAQ (reference sequence). This chain's CDR3 is CASSPTSEAYEQYF. The CDR3 region has the DNA TGTGCCAGCAGCCCTACTAGCGAGGCCTACGAGCAGTACTTC.

J is TRBJ2-5 and V is TRBV19; 7 bases match TRBD1. Losses at the gene ends were 0 bases for V and 4 bases for J; bases not matched to a gene: 8. CDR1 is LNHDA, CDR2 SQIVND, per germline (reference sequence). CDR3 length equals 16 residues. The CDR3 DNA is TGTGCCAGTAGTATAGATCTGACAGGGCAGAGAGAGACCCAGTACTTC. Its translation is CASSIDLTGQRETQYF.

The chain couples TRBV25-1 to TRBJ1-5; a weak D match, TRBD1 (5 bases). The CDR3 loop spans 14 amino acids. The V gene lost 8 bases and the J gene lost 0 bases, with 11 bases spanning the gap. The germline V gene has CDR1 MGHDK and CDR2 SYGVNS. CDR3 sequence reads: CASSGADSNQPQHF. As DNA, the CDR3 is TGTGCCAGCTCCGGGGCGGATAGCAATCAGCCCCAGCATTTT.

The V call is TRBV28, the J call TRBJ2-7; TRBD2 matches 14 bases. The CDR3 runs 15 residues. V trimming: 5 bases; J trimming: 6 bases; junction bases outside the gene matches: 6. Germline V gene sequence: CDR1 MDHEN, CDR2 SYDVKM. CDR3 nucleotides: TGTGCCAGCAGTATACAGACTAGCGGGAGGGTCGAGCAGTACTTC. Protein: CASSIQTSGRVEQYF. The full variable domain, with the rest looked up from reference TRBV28 and TRBJ2-7, is DVKVTQSSRYLVKRTGEKVFLECVQDMDHENMFWYRQDPGLGLRLIYFSYDVKMKEKGDIPEGYSVSREKKERFSLILESASTNQTSMYLCASSIQTSGRVEQYFGPGTRLTVT.

This clone has just one count. Written as DNA, the CDR3 is TGCGCCAGCAGCTTGGCGGCCCCCCCAGATACGCAGTATTTT. Amino acids: CASSLAAPPDTQYF. The chain couples TRBV5-1 to TRBJ2-3; D remains unclear. The CDR3 loop spans 14 amino acids. CDR1 SGHRS and CDR2 YFSETQ come from the germline V gene. Trimming shortened V by 0 bases and J by 4 bases, and 9 bases separated the two germline ends.

There are a few counts of this clone. The CDR3 DNA follows: TGTGCCAGCAGTGGGGGGTACGAGCAGTACTTC. It yields the protein CASSGGYEQYF. The gene calls are TRBV2 and TRBJ2-7; D assignment may be TRBD1 or TRBD2 (5 bases each). Germline V lookup: CDR1 SNHLY, CDR2 FYNNEI. Trimming removed 4 bases at V and 4 bases at J, with 5 bases between. CDR3 length equals 11 residues. Filled out from reference TRBV2 and TRBJ2-7, the complete variable domain reads EPEVTQTPSHQVTQMGQEVILRCVPISNHLYFYWYRQILGQKVEFLVSFYNNEISEKSEIFDDQFSVERPDGSNFTLKIRSTKLEDSAMYFCASSGGYEQYFGPGTRLTVT.

J is TRBJ1-4 and V is TRBV4-1, with D unresolved. The CDR3 has 15 residues. Germline V gene lookup returns CDR1 MGHRA and CDR2 YSYEKL. Between the trimmed V and J ends, which lost 0 bases and 6 bases, there was a span of 11 bases. CDR3 nucleotide sequence: TGCGCCAGCAGCCAAGAGGAGCAGGACTATGAAAAACTGTTTTTT. Encoded protein: CASSQEEQDYEKLFF.

CDR3 DNA sequence: TGCGCCAGCAGTGTAGTCGATACGCAGTATTTT. This sequence encodes CASSVVDTQYF. The chain has TRBV10-2 and TRBJ2-3; no firm D call. V lost 4 bases and J lost 6, with 5 bases in between. Germline loops: CDR1 WSHSY, CDR2 SAAADI. The CDR3 extends over 11 amino acids.

The chain combines TRBV5-1 with TRBJ2-2; unclear D gene. Germline-derived CDR1 and CDR2 are SGHRS and YFSETQ. The germline V and J ends were trimmed by 5 bases and 1 base, with 6 bases remaining between them. The CDR3 covers 13 residues. In DNA form, the CDR3 reads TGCGCCAGCAGTATCCGGAACACCGGGGAGCTGTTTTTT. Its protein product is CASSIRNTGELFF.

The J gene is TRBJ1-2, the V gene TRBV28, with a weak D call TRBD1 (6 bases). The germline V and J ends were trimmed by 4 bases and 8 bases, with 14 bases remaining between them. This CDR3 is built from 13 residues. Germline V gene data show CDR1 as MDHEN and CDR2 as SYDVKM. CDR3 bases: TGTGCCAGCAGTTCCTTCGACAGGAGCGGCTACACCTTC. The encoded protein is CASSSFDRSGYTF.

The rearrangement uses TRBV7-6 and TRBJ1-4; 9 bases are a match to TRBD1. Unmatched junction bases numbered 3, after V lost 5 bases and J lost 5 bases. The CDR3 is 14 residues long. Germline CDR1 and CDR2: SGHVS and FNYEAQ. This CDR3 is CASSPGTGNEKLFF. CDR3 sequence (DNA): TGTGCCAGCAGCCCTGGGACAGGGAATGAAAAACTGTTTTTT.

The V gene is TRBV7-2, the J gene TRBJ1-2; D may be TRBD1 (6 bases). V lost 0 bases and J lost 7, with 15 bases in between. There are 15 residues in the CDR3. CDR1 and CDR2 (germline): SGHTA, FQGNSA. The CDR3 is CASSLADNRAFGYTF. CDR3 coding DNA: TGTGCCAGCAGCTTAGCGGATAACAGGGCCTTTGGCTACACCTTC.

V and J are TRBV11-1 and TRBJ2-7, with D perhaps TRBD1 (6 bases). The germline V gene has CDR1 SGHAT and CDR2 FQDESV (reference sequence). The V and J ends lost 4 bases and 7 bases respectively, with 14 bases between them. The CDR3 is made up of 13 amino acids. DNA of the CDR3: TGTGCCAGCAGCTCTACACGAGGGACAGAGCAGTACTTC. Its translation: CASSSTRGTEQYF.

The chain employs TRBV20-1 and TRBJ1-1, with 7 bases identical to TRBD1. With 1 base clipped from V and 8 bases from J, the junction kept 1 base outside the gene matches. Germline V CDR1 and CDR2: DFQATT, SNEGSKA (reference sequence). The CDR3 consists of 11 residues. The CDR3 nucleotides read TGCAGTGCTAGAGGGGACAGAGAAGCTTTCTTT. Its protein product is CSARGDREAFF.